Each of the 20 T cell receptor beta chains below was sequenced from the same sample in a study of blood T cell repertoires in COVID-19. TCRdb's copy holds only in-frame clones and misses some; the assay was immunoSEQ multiplex PCR. The table lists 250,000 to 350,000 clones, around 90% of them singletons. Source material: PBMCs or T cells enriched from blood (not recorded which). The source of these receptors is a woman aged 30 to 39 who had recovered from COVID-19.

The chain carries TRBV21-1 and TRBJ2-1; the table names TRBD2, a call not compared with the DNA. TRBV21-1 is a recognized pseudogene. The CDR3 covers 21 residues. CDR3 amino acids: CASSNLPPRTSGGPIYNEQFF. CDR3 sequence (DNA): TGTGCCAGCAGCAATCTCCCCCCTAGGACTAGCGGGGGGCCGATTTACAATGAGCAGTTCTTC.

This clone was detected a few times. The rearrangement joins TRBV27 to TRBJ2-7, with 9 bases lining up with TRBD1. The trim removed 4 bases at V and 3 bases at J, leaving 7 bases unmatched. The CDR3 sequence is 15 residues long. Germline CDR1 and CDR2: MNHEY and SMNVEV (reference sequence). The CDR3 DNA is TGTGCCAGCAGTTGGACCGGGACAGGGAGCTACGAGCAGTACTTC. Translation gives CASSWTGTGSYEQYF.

The rearrangement links TRBV4-1 to TRBJ2-3; 9 bases map to TRBD1. V trimming: 4 bases; J trimming: 4 bases; junction bases outside the gene matches: 6. CDR1 and CDR2 (germline): MGHRA, YSYEKL. The CDR3 is 15 amino acids. CDR3 sequence reads: CASSLQGARADTQYF. In nucleotides, the CDR3 is TGCGCCAGCAGCCTACAGGGGGCGAGGGCAGATACGCAGTATTTT.

This sequence joins TRBV11-2 and TRBJ2-4, with 7 positions matching TRBD2. Trimming took 5 bases from V and 4 from J; bases not matched to a gene: 17. Germline V lookup: CDR1 SGHAT, CDR2 FQNNGV. The CDR3 covers 18 residues. This CDR3 is CASSPQAGLQGLKNIQYF. The DNA of the CDR3 is TGTGCCAGCAGCCCCCAGGCGGGACTCCAGGGACTAAAAAACATTCAGTACTTC.

This chain links TRBV28 with TRBJ1-4; D is perhaps TRBD1 (5 bases). The germline V gene has CDR1 MDHEN and CDR2 SYDVKM. Trimming shortened V by 3 bases and J by 3 bases, and 8 bases separated the two germline ends. CDR3 length: 14 residues. DNA for the CDR3: TGTGCCAGCAGTTTCGGGGGACCTAATGAAAAACTGTTTTTT. This encodes CASSFGGPNEKLFF.

The chain couples TRBV28 to TRBJ1-1; D not resolved. V was clipped by 6 bases and J by 7 bases, with 12 bases between them. The CDR3 is 12 amino acids. Looked up from germline, CDR1 is MDHEN and CDR2 is SYDVKM. DNA of the CDR3: TGTGCCAGCAGCCCCCTTTCGGGTGAAGCTTTCTTT. Residues: CASSPLSGEAFF. Variable domain in full (rest from reference TRBV28 and TRBJ1-1): DVKVTQSSRYLVKRTGEKVFLECVQDMDHENMFWYRQDPGLGLRLIYFSYDVKMKEKGDIPEGYSVSREKKERFSLILESASTNQTSMYLCASSPLSGEAFFGQGTRLTVV.

The rearrangement joins TRBV5-6 to TRBJ2-7, with 10 bases lining up with TRBD1. The CDR3 is 16 amino acids. Germline trimming cut 2 bases from V and 6 bases from J; bases unmatched to any gene: 11. Germline lookup yields CDR1 SGHDT and CDR2 YYEEEE. This CDR3 is CASSFDRGPILGEQYF. The CDR3 DNA follows: TGTGCCAGCAGCTTCGACAGGGGGCCAATCCTAGGCGAGCAGTACTTC. Combining the CDR3 with reference TRBV5-6 and TRBJ2-7 gives the whole variable domain DAGVTQSPTHLIKTRGQQVTLRCSPKSGHDTVSWYQQALGQGPQFIFQYYEEEERQRGNFPDRFSGHQFPNYSSELNVNALLLGDSALYLCASSFDRGPILGEQYFGPGTRLTVT.

This clone has a single count. The gene calls are TRBV6-5 and TRBJ1-2; tentative D call: TRBD1 (6 bases). The V gene lost 6 bases and the J gene lost 8 bases, with 13 bases spanning the gap. The germline V gene encodes CDR1 MNHEY and CDR2 SVGAGI. The CDR3 spans 12 residues. Here the CDR3 DNA reads TGTGCCAGCAGCACAGGGCCAAGGGGCTACACCTTC. Translated: CASSTGPRGYTF.

The V and J genes are TRBV2 and TRBJ2-7, with D perhaps matching TRBD2 (6 bases). Trimming cost V 8 bases and J 4 bases, with 12 bases left between them. The CDR3 sequence is 12 residues long. Germline values: CDR1 SNHLY, CDR2 FYNNEI. The CDR3 spells CASGGDPYEQYF. The CDR3 nucleotides read TGTGCCAGCGGCGGGGACCCATACGAGCAGTACTTC.

V and J are TRBV4-1 and TRBJ2-7; the match to TRBD2 covers 8 bases. This CDR3 spans 15 amino acids. The ends lost 4 bases at V and 7 bases at J; junction bases unmatched: 12. Germline V gene sequence: CDR1 MGHRA, CDR2 YSYEKL. The CDR3 DNA reads TGCGCCAGCAGCCTTACCGGGACTAGTCTCCAGGAGCAGTACTTC. Translated, it gives CASSLTGTSLQEQYF.

J is TRBJ2-5 and V is TRBV7-9; TRBD2 aligns across 9 bases. CDR3 size: 18 residues. Germline V lookup: CDR1 SEHNR, CDR2 FQNEAQ (reference sequence). J was trimmed by 0 bases and V by 5 bases; bases with no gene match: 13. The CDR3: CASSPSRLAGLYQETQYF. For the CDR3, the DNA is TGTGCCAGCAGCCCCAGCCGGCTAGCGGGGTTGTACCAAGAGACCCAGTACTTC.

This chain links TRBV7-7 with TRBJ2-2, with TRBD1 identical over 8 bases. V shed 5 bases, J shed 4 bases, and the junction held 0 bases outside the gene matches. The CDR3 has 13 amino acids. CDR1 and CDR2 from the germline V gene are SSHAT and FNYEAQ (reference sequence). CDR3 in DNA: TGTGCCAGCAGCCAGGGGGCCACCGGGGAGCTGTTTTTT. Protein product: CASSQGATGELFF.

This clone was detected once. The rearrangement joins TRBV7-2 to TRBJ2-7, with D possibly matching TRBD1 (6 bases). The CDR3 covers 14 residues. Germline values: CDR1 SGHTA, CDR2 FQGNSA. The V and J ends lost 2 bases and 2 bases respectively, with 10 bases between them. The CDR3 sequence is CASSLRGTPYEQYF. CDR3 nucleotides: TGTGCCAGCAGCTTAAGAGGGACACCCTACGAGCAGTACTTC.

V gene TRBV3-1 (or the pseudogene TRBV3-2) combines with J gene TRBJ2-3; D is unresolved. The V end was cut by 3 bases, the J end by 7 bases, with 11 bases between. Germline-derived CDR1 and CDR2 are LGHDT and YNNKEL (reference sequence). This CDR3 comprises 13 residues. CDR3 protein: CASSQTRLNTQYF. The CDR3 DNA reads as TGTGCCAGCAGCCAGACAAGATTAAATACGCAGTATTTT.

The J gene is TRBJ2-1, the V gene TRBV9; a possible D gene is TRBD1 (5 bases). Germline CDR1 reads SGDLS; CDR2 reads YYNGEE. The CDR3 contains 17 residues. The ends were cut back, 0 bases at V and 7 bases at J, with 20 bases in the middle. CDR3 bases: TGTGCCAGCAGCGTAGAGGGGCGGCAGGGCTATAATAATGAGCAGTTCTTC. The encoded protein is CASSVEGRQGYNNEQFF.

This chain joins TRBV27 and TRBJ2-2; tentative D call: TRBD1 (5 bases). CDR3 length: 16 residues. The V end was cut by 5 bases, the J end by 1 base, with 14 bases between. Germline CDR1 and CDR2: MNHEY and SMNVEV (reference sequence). CDR3 DNA sequence: TGTGCCAGCAGTCCCTCGCGGACACAGAACACCGGGGAGCTGTTTTTT. Encoded protein: CASSPSRTQNTGELFF.

The chain carries TRBV9 and TRBJ2-7; D not resolved. CDR3 size: 14 residues. V lost 4 bases, J lost 1 base, and 12 bases lay in between. CDR1 SGDLS and CDR2 YYNGEE come from the germline V gene. CDR3 nucleotide sequence: TGTGCCAGCAGCCCCGGGTCCATTTCCTACGAGCAGTACTTC. Amino acids: CASSPGSISYEQYF.

A note on this clone: Other DNA sequences in the same sample also yield this CDR3. The chain has TRBV5-1 and TRBJ2-7; tentative D call: TRBD1 (6 bases). The CDR3 length is 12 residues. The germline gives CDR1 SGHRS, CDR2 YFSETQ. Trimming removed 2 bases at V and 5 bases at J, with 8 bases between. CDR3 amino acids: CASSLQGHEQYF. The CDR3 nucleotides read TGCGCCAGCAGCTTACAGGGACACGAGCAGTACTTC.

This clone was observed a few times. The chain links TRBV4-3 to TRBJ1-1; D might be TRBD1 (5 bases). The CDR3 totals 16 residues. From germline, CDR1 is LGHNA and CDR2 YSLEER. V was shortened by 0 bases and J by 5 bases, with 16 bases between the two germline ends. DNA of the CDR3: TGCGCCAGCAGCCAAGAACCGGGACGGGGGGGAACTGAAGCTTTCTTT. It encodes CASSQEPGRGGTEAFF.

The V call is TRBV4-1, the J call TRBJ2-7, with TRBD2 matching 7 bases. Germline loops: CDR1 MGHRA, CDR2 YSYEKL. J lost 4 bases, V lost 4 bases, and 7 bases had no gene match. The CDR3 has 14 residues. The CDR3 reads CASSRGLTKYEQYF. CDR3 in DNA: TGCGCCAGCAGCCGGGGACTAACAAAGTACGAGCAGTACTTC.